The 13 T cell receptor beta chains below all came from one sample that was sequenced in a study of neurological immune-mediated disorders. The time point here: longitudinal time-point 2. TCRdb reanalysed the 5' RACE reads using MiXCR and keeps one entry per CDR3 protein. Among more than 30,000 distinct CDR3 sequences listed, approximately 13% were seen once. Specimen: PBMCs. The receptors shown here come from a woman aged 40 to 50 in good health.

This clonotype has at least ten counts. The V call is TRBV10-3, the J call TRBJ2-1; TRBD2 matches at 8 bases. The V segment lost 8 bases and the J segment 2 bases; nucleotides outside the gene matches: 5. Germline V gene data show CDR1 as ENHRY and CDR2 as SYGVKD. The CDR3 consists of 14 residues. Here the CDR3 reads CAISPGGAYNEQFF. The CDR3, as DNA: TGTGCCATCTCTCCGGGAGGGGCCTACAATGAGCAGTTCTTC.

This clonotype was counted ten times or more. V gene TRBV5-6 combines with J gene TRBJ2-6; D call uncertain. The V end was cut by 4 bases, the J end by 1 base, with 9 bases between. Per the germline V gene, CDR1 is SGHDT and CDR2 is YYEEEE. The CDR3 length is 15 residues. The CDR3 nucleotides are TGTGCCAGCAGCCCCGGTTATTCTGGGGCCAACGTCCTGACTTTC. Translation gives CASSPGYSGANVLTF.

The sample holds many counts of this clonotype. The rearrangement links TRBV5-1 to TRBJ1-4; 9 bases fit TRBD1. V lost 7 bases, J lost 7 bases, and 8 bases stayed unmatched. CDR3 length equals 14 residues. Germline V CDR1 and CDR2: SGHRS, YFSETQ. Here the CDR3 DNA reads TGCGCCAGCGGATCCGGGACAGGGAGTGAAAAACTGTTTTTT. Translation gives CASGSGTGSEKLFF.

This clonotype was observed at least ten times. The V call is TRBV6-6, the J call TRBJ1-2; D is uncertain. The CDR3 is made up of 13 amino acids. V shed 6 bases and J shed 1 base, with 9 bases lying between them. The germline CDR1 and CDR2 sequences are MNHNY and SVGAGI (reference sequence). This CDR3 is CASSRTVNYGYTF. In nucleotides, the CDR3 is TGTGCCAGCAGCAGGACGGTTAACTATGGCTACACCTTC.

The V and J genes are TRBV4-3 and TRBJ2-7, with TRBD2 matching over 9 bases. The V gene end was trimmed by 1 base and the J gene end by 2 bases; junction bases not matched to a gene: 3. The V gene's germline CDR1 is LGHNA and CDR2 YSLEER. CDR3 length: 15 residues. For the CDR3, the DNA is TGCGCCAGCAGCCAAGTAGCGGGGGCCACCTACGAGCAGTACTTC. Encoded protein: CASSQVAGATYEQYF.

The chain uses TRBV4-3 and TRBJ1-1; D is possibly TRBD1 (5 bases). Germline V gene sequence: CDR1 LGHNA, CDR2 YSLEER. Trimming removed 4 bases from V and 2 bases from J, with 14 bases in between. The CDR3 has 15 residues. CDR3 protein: CASSRGGGGNTEAFF. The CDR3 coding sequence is TGCGCCAGCAGCCGGGGGGGGGGAGGAAACACTGAAGCTTTCTTT.

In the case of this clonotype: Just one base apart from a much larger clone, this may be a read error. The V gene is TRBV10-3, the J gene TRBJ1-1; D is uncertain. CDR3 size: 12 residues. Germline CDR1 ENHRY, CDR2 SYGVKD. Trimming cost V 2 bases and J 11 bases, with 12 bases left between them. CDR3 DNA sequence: TGTGCCATCAGTGAGCGGCGGGGAGAGGCTTTCTTT. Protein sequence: CAISERRGEAFF.

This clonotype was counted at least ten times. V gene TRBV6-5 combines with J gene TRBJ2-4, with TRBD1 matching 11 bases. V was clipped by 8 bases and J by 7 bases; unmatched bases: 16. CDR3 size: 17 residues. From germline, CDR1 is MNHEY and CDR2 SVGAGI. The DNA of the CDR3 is TGTGCCAGCGCTCGGACAGGGGGCTTCGGGGGGTTTAACATTCAGTACTTC. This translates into CASARTGGFGGFNIQYF.

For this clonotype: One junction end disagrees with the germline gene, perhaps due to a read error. The CDR3, as DNA: TGTGCCGGCAGCGTAGAAGGGGTGAGGGCAGAAGATAATTCACCCCTCCACTTT. It yields the protein CAGSVEGVRAEDNSPLHF. J is TRBJ1-6 and V is TRBV9, with D perhaps matching TRBD1 (5 bases). Germline assignment: CDR1 SGDLS and CDR2 YYNGEE. The length of the CDR3 is 18 residues. Looking up the rest from reference TRBV9 and TRBJ1-6 gives the full variable domain: DSGVTQTPKHLITATGQRVTLRCSPRSGDLSVYWYQQSLDQGLQFLIQYYNGEERAKGNILERFSAQQFPDLHSELNLSSLELGDSALYFCAGSVEGVRAEDNSPLHFGNGTRLTVT.

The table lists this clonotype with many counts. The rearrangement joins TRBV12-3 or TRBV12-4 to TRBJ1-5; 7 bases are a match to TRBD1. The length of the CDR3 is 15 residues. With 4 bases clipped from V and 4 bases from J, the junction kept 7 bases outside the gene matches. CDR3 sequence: CASSSRDRQNQPQHF. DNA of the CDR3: TGTGCCAGCAGTTCCAGGGACAGACAAAATCAGCCCCAGCATTTT.

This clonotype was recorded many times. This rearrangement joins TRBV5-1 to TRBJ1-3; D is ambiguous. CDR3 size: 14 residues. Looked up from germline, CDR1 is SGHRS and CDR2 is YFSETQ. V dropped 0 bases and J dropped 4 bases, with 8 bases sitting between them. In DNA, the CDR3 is TGCGCCAGCAGCTTGGATAGATCCGGAAACACCATATATTTT. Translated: CASSLDRSGNTIYF.

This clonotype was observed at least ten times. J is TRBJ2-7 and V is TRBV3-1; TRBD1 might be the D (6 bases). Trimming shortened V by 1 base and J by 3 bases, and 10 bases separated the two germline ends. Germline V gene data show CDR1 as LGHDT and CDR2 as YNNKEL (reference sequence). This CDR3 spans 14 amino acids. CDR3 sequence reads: CASSQGGHRYEQYF. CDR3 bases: TGTGCCAGCAGCCAAGGGGGACACCGCTACGAGCAGTACTTC.

This CDR3 reads CSVDPGREAFF. CDR3 DNA: TGCAGCGTTGATCCGGGACGTGAAGCTTTCTTT. The rearrangement uses TRBV29-1 and TRBJ1-1; TRBD1 is a possible D gene (5 bases). V was trimmed by 3 bases and J by 7 bases, leaving 9 bases between them. Germline loops: CDR1 SQVTM, CDR2 ANQGSEA. The CDR3 loop spans 11 amino acids.